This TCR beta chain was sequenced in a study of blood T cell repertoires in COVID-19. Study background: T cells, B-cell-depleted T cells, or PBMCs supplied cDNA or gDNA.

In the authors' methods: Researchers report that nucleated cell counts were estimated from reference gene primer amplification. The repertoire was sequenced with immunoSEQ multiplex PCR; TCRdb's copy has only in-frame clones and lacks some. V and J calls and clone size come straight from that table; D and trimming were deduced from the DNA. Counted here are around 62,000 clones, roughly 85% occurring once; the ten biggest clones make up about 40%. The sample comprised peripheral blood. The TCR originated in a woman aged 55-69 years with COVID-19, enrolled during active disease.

CDR3 coding DNA: TGTGCCTGGACCCGCCTGGGTAGACACGTGAACACTGAAGCTTTCTTT. Its translation is CAWTRLGRHVNTEAFF. The chain combines TRBV30 with TRBJ1-1; D gene uncertain. Germline V gene data show CDR1 as GTSNPN and CDR2 as SVGIG (reference sequence). Deletions cut 4 bases from V and 0 bases from J, with 18 bases between. The CDR3 runs to 16 residues. Drawing the rest from reference TRBV30 and TRBJ1-1, the complete variable domain is SQTIHQWPATLVQPVGSPLSLECTVEGTSNPNLYWYRQAAGRGLQLLFYSVGIGQISSEVPQNLSASRPQDRQFILSSKKLLLSDSGFYLCAWTRLGRHVNTEAFFGQGTRLTVV.